This T cell receptor (beta chain) appears in the sequencing data of a study of post-analysis software for immune sequencing data. For the study at large: The courses of disease that were included comprised relapsing-remitting, secondary progressive and progressive-relapsing multiple sclerosis. Study-wide findings and caveats: The study found TRBV5-6, TRBV5-1 and TRBV20-1 among a handful of TRBV segments more frequent in patients than controls. Diversity measured as normalized Chao1 was significantly lower in multiple sclerosis patients than in controls.

This clonotype was counted between two and nine times. Its antigen is not known. Unique molecular identifiers were present in the TCR beta cDNA libraries. With roughly 0.85 to 11 million T cells as the source, 500,000 to 650,000 cDNA molecules resulted. TCRdb re-derived calls from the PCR reads in MiXCR, one entry per CDR3 protein. The top ten hold roughly 0.57% of the sample, which has over 700,000 distinct CDR3 sequences, roughly 27% seen once. Trimming cost V 3 bases and J 7 bases, with 13 bases left between them. The CDR3 is 13 residues long. Germline CDR1 reads SEHNR; CDR2 reads FQNEAQ (reference sequence).

Sequenced material: blood. This chain uses TRBV7-9 with TRBJ2-7, with D possibly being TRBD1 (6 bases). The source of this sequence is a girl aged 10-17 years with multiple sclerosis. As DNA, the CDR3 is TGTGCCAGCAGCTTCGGTACTCAGGGGGAGCAGTACTTC. Its translation is CASSFGTQGEQYF. The full variable domain, completed using reference TRBV7-9 and TRBJ2-7, is DTGVSQNPRHKITKRGQNVTFRCDPISEHNRLYWYRQTLGQGPEFLTYFQNEAQLEKSRLLSDRFSAERPKGSFSTLEIQRTEQGDSAMYLCASSFGTQGEQYFGPGTRLTVT.